This entry describes one TCR beta chain. The data stem from a study of blood T cell repertoires in COVID-19. Profiling relied on immunoSEQ multiplex PCR, and the TCRdb table lists in-frame clones only, not all of them. The sample carries 200,000 to 250,000 clones, approximately 80% recorded once. The germline V gene encodes CDR1 SGHNT and CDR2 YENEEA. V was pared by 1 base and J by 0 bases, with 10 bases between. The CDR3 consists of 15 residues. V usage is TRBV11-3 and J usage is TRBJ2-7; D is undetermined. The sequence was obtained from a woman between 40 and 55 years old with acute COVID-19. Sequences were obtained from PBMCs or T cells enriched from blood (not recorded which). In DNA, the CDR3 is TGTGCCAGCAGCTTAGGTAGAGGCCCCTCCTACGAGCAGTACTTC. Translating gives CASSLGRGPSYEQYF.